These 18 T cell receptor beta chains came from one sample sequenced in a study of T-cell reconstitution after alpha-beta-depleted transplantation in children. These TCRs' antigens remain unknown. Using unique molecular identifiers, the investigators prepared the TCRbeta library. TCRdb re-derived calls from the PCR reads in MiXCR, one entry per CDR3 protein. This sample has hundreds of thousands of distinct CDR3 sequences; 7.5% to 9% occur once, and the top ten carry 9.1%. Study-wide findings and caveats: Newly produced T cells mostly provided counts and TCRbeta diversity after one year, as hyperexpanded clones declined.

Sequences were derived from peripheral blood, sampled 360 days after TCRalphabeta/CD19-depleted stem cell transplant. Receptor source: a female patient aged 2 to 10 who had a stem cell transplant for Fanconi anemia, so the T cells may come from the graft donor.

This clonotype has a handful of counts. This chain links TRBV19 with TRBJ2-7, with a possible D match to TRBD2 (7 bases). CDR1 and CDR2 from the germline V gene are LNHDA and SQIVND (reference sequence). V gave up 10 bases and J gave up 4 bases, with 17 bases separating them. The CDR3 totals 13 residues. The CDR3 region has the DNA TGTGCCACCGCTCGGGGGGCCGGGTACGAGCAGTACGTC. Translating gives CATARGAGYEQYV.

A word on this clonotype: This may stem from a read error, because a much larger clone lies one nucleotide away. This chain joins TRBV7-2 and TRBJ2-5; D unresolved. CDR3 size: 16 residues. Germline-derived CDR1 and CDR2 are SGHTA and FQGNSA. V lost 2 bases and J 7 bases, leaving 20 bases between the germline ends. This CDR3 reads CASSLIRTLGFVTQYF. The CDR3 DNA sequence: TGTGCCAGCAGCTTAATTCGAACGTTGGGGTTCGTGACCCAGTACTTC.

A few counts support this clonotype. The genes are TRBV9 and TRBJ2-5; 9 nucleotides align to TRBD2. V was pared by 3 bases and J by 7 bases, with 7 bases of the junction left unmatched. The CDR3 contains 14 residues. The germline CDR1 and CDR2 sequences are SGDLS and YYNGEE. This CDR3 reads CASSDPRGGGTQYF. The CDR3 DNA reads TGTGCCAGCAGCGACCCGCGGGGGGGAGGGACCCAGTACTTC.

This clonotype was counted at least ten times. This chain uses TRBV5-1 with TRBJ2-3; D possibly corresponds to TRBD1 (5 bases). CDR1 SGHRS and CDR2 YFSETQ come from the germline V gene. Trimming removed 4 bases from V and 5 bases from J, with 14 bases in between. This CDR3 has 14 residues. As DNA, the CDR3 is TGCGCCAGCAGCCGGCAGGGCAGAGGAGATACGCAGTATTTT. Its protein is CASSRQGRGDTQYF. The whole variable domain, remainder taken from reference TRBV5-1 and TRBJ2-3, is KAGVTQTPRYLIKTRGQQVTLSCSPISGHRSVSWYQQTPGQGLQFLFEYFSETQRNKGNFPGRFSGRQFSNSRSEMNVSTLELGDSALYLCASSRQGRGDTQYFGPGTRLTVL.

This clonotype was observed at least ten times. The chain carries TRBV29-1 and TRBJ1-2; weak D call: TRBD1 (6 bases). The CDR3 loop spans 13 amino acids. V lost 7 bases to trimming and J lost 7 bases, with 19 bases between them. CDR1 SQVTM and CDR2 ANQGSEA come from the germline V gene. CDR3 loop: CSAQPVTGSGYTF. The CDR3 coding sequence is TGCAGCGCCCAACCCGTGACAGGCTCTGGCTACACCTTC.

There are a few counts of this clonotype. The chain recombines TRBV28 with TRBJ1-1; TRBD1 might be the D (6 bases). V lost 3 bases and J lost 4, with 18 bases in between. The CDR3 runs 16 residues. Germline CDR1 reads MDHEN; CDR2 reads SYDVKM. DNA of the CDR3: TGTGCCAGCAGTTTTTACCACAGGGCCGGAAGCACTGAAGCTTTCTTT. It is translated as CASSFYHRAGSTEAFF. Supplemented by reference TRBV28 and TRBJ1-1, the full variable domain reads DVKVTQSSRYLVKRTGEKVFLECVQDMDHENMFWYRQDPGLGLRLIYFSYDVKMKEKGDIPEGYSVSREKKERFSLILESASTNQTSMYLCASSFYHRAGSTEAFFGQGTRLTVV.

The rearrangement joins TRBV7-8 to TRBJ1-1; possibly TRBD1 for D (5 bases). V lost 4 bases to trimming and J lost 1 base, with 13 bases between them. Per the germline V gene, CDR1 is SGHVS and CDR2 is FQNEAQ. This CDR3 region has 15 residues. CDR3 DNA: TGTGCCAGCAGCTCGAGTGGACACCCGAACACTGAAGCTTTCTTT. The encoded protein is CASSSSGHPNTEAFF.

This clonotype was seen more than once but under ten times. V is TRBV5-1 and J is TRBJ2-5, with D perhaps TRBD1 or TRBD2 (5 bases each). V dropped 7 bases and J dropped 3 bases, with 13 bases sitting between them. Germline CDR1 and CDR2: SGHRS and YFSETQ. The CDR3 spans 13 residues. The CDR3 nucleotides read TGCGCCAGCGCTTCGGGACCCGAAGAGACCCAGTACTTC. The encoded protein is CASASGPEETQYF.

This clonotype was seen repeatedly, ten times or more. For the CDR3, the DNA is TGCAGTGCCAGCAGACTTACCTACGAGCAGTACTTC. Amino acids: CSASRLTYEQYF. The chain uses TRBV20-1 and TRBJ2-7; the D is unclear. CDR3 size: 12 residues. Germline CDR1 DFQATT, CDR2 SNEGSKA (reference sequence). V gave up 6 bases and J gave up 2 bases, with 11 bases separating them.

This clonotype showed up many times. V is TRBV29-1 and J is TRBJ1-1; D not certain. The germline V gene encodes CDR1 SQVTM and CDR2 ANQGSEA. V was pared by 7 bases and J by 5 bases, with 20 bases between. The CDR3 length is 14 residues. CDR3 loop: CSAILWRVGTEAFF. CDR3 in DNA: TGCAGCGCGATACTTTGGAGGGTAGGAACTGAAGCTTTCTTT.

This clonotype has just a few counts. This sequence joins TRBV6-2 or TRBV6-3 and TRBJ2-2; the D gene could be TRBD1 or TRBD2 (6 bases each). V lost 7 bases, J lost 3 bases, and 12 bases lay in between. Germline CDR1 and CDR2: MNHEY and SVGEGT. This CDR3 has 14 amino acids. CDR3 bases: TGTGCCAGCACCCAAGGGGGGCACACCGGGGAGCTGTTTTTT. Its translation: CASTQGGHTGELFF.

This clonotype was recorded many times. V is TRBV5-1 and J is TRBJ2-5; maybe TRBD1 (6 bases). Trimming shortened V by 0 bases and J by 4 bases, and 10 bases separated the two germline ends. This CDR3 comprises 14 residues. The germline V gene encodes CDR1 SGHRS and CDR2 YFSETQ. CDR3 region: CASSLVGGTETQYF. DNA for the CDR3: TGCGCCAGCAGCTTGGTAGGGGGAACAGAGACCCAGTACTTC.

This clonotype was picked up many times. The V and J genes are TRBV20-1 and TRBJ2-2; TRBD2 is a possible D gene (5 bases). The length of the CDR3 is 14 residues. Germline CDR1 reads DFQATT; CDR2 reads SNEGSKA (reference sequence). V lost 1 base to trimming and J lost 4 bases, with 10 bases between them. As DNA, the CDR3 is TGCAGTGCTAGAGGGCCTCGGGGCACCGGGGAGCTGTTTTTT. It codes for CSARGPRGTGELFF.

The gene calls are TRBV28 and TRBJ2-7, with 7 bases that match TRBD1. CDR3 length: 14 amino acids. The V gene end was trimmed by 9 bases and the J gene end by 6 bases; junction bases not matched to a gene: 14. Germline V CDR1 and CDR2: MDHEN, SYDVKM. CDR3 coding DNA: TGTGCCAGAAGGGCTACAGGGGCCCCCCTCGAGCAGTACGTC. Encoded protein: CARRATGAPLEQYV.

This clonotype was seen repeatedly, ten times or more. The V gene is TRBV29-1, the J gene TRBJ2-1; 10 bases agree with TRBD2. J was trimmed by 8 bases and V by 3 bases; bases with no gene match: 7. This CDR3 has 14 residues. Per the germline V gene, CDR1 is SQVTM and CDR2 is ANQGSEA. CDR3 residues: CSVEPSGGFDEQFF. Here the CDR3 DNA reads TGCAGCGTTGAGCCTAGCGGGGGATTCGATGAGCAGTTCTTC.

This clonotype was recorded at least ten times. The chain recombines TRBV29-1 with TRBJ2-3; D perhaps matches TRBD2 (6 bases). Between the trimmed V and J ends, which lost 7 bases and 1 base, there was a span of 21 bases. This CDR3 comprises 16 residues. The germline V gene encodes CDR1 SQVTM and CDR2 ANQGSEA. The CDR3 region is CSDAVSGSRGTDTQYF. The CDR3 DNA sequence: TGCAGCGATGCCGTCTCCGGGAGCCGCGGCACAGATACGCAGTATTTT.

This clonotype was counted only a few times. This chain connects TRBV6-1 to TRBJ1-3; possibly TRBD1 for D (5 bases). Germline CDR1 MNHNS, CDR2 SASEGT. V was clipped by 6 bases and J by 2 bases, with 14 bases between them. The CDR3 contains 15 residues. The CDR3 DNA reads TGTGCCAGCAGCGTCCAGACAGTTCCTGGAAACACCATATATTTT. This translates into CASSVQTVPGNTIYF.

The sample holds a few counts of this clonotype. The chain couples TRBV20-1 to TRBJ2-1, with 8 nucleotides matching TRBD2. CDR1 and CDR2 from the germline V gene are DFQATT and SNEGSKA (reference sequence). The CDR3 runs to 11 residues. The CDR3 protein is CRASGGGEQFF. For the CDR3, the DNA is TGCAGAGCTTCGGGGGGGGGTGAGCAGTTCTTC.